In this sample, the clone carrying this TCR beta chain turned up many times. Its cognate antigen is unknown. The source of the sample is a study of regulatory T cells in long-lasting Graves disease. Overall study findings and caveats: Graves' patients with persistent disease showed TCR diversity lower than patients newly diagnosed. Sample size, which was small, may have reduced accuracy.

Time point in this sample: persistent/refractory GD, antithyroid drugs over 5 years with positive TRAb. From PBMCs, RNA was extracted and then used to make the TCR library. Trimming took 5 bases from V and 4 from J; bases not matched to a gene: 14. The CDR3 runs to 17 residues. Arm-PCR of CDR3 regions with iRepertoire HTBI primers generated TCR beta libraries. From the multiplex PCR reads, TCRdb called clonotypes with MiXCR, one entry per CDR3 protein. The data contain around 400,000 distinct CDR3 sequences, around 23% of them singletons. Material: peripheral blood mononuclear cells (PBMCs), obtained when the disease was refractory, from a patient treated with antithyroid drugs. This sequence joins TRBV12-3 or TRBV12-4 and TRBJ1-1; 9 positions match TRBD1. The clonotype comes from a female donor with Graves disease. The CDR3: CASSLGGQGRRSTEAFF. CDR3 DNA: TGTGCCAGCAGTCTGGGGGGACAGGGCAGACGGAGCACTGAAGCTTTCTTT.